The 30 T cell receptor beta chains presented below share a single source sample, sequenced in a study of shared clonotypes between healthy human individuals. Repertoires were generated with immunoSEQ multiplex PCR, while TCRdb's copy carries only in-frame clones and drops some. The table lists 1.4 million or so clones, about 98.5% of them singletons. Specimen: naive CD4+ T cells sorted from blood. The subset: CD45RA+ positively selected. The receptors were sampled from a man aged 25 to 40 in good health.

The rearrangement uses TRBV29-1 and TRBJ2-3; D unresolved. This CDR3 is 13 amino acids long. The germline V gene encodes CDR1 SQVTM and CDR2 ANQGSEA. Trimming left V 5 bases short and J 1 base short, with 10 bases between. In nucleotides, the CDR3 is TGCAGCGTTCTCATACCCGGCACAGATACGCAGTATTTT. Its translation is CSVLIPGTDTQYF.

The V and J genes are TRBV6-5 and TRBJ1-2, with 9 bases matching TRBD1. The germline gives CDR1 MNHEY, CDR2 SVGAGI. This CDR3 has 15 residues. V lost 2 bases to trimming and J lost 7 bases; unmatched junction nucleotides: 8. The CDR3 DNA follows: TGTGCCAGCAGTTACACTCCGGGACAGGGCGGTGGCTACACCTTC. Its protein is CASSYTPGQGGGYTF.

This clone was counted between two and nine times. The rearrangement uses TRBV30 and TRBJ1-1; D is unresolved. V gave up 0 bases and J gave up 1 base, with 12 bases separating them. CDR1 is GTSNPN, CDR2 SVGIG, per germline (reference sequence). This CDR3 spans 15 amino acids. CDR3 protein: CAWSVHRMGNTEAFF. CDR3 nucleotide sequence: TGTGCCTGGAGTGTACACCGGATGGGGAACACTGAAGCTTTCTTT.

This clone has a single count. V is TRBV30 and J is TRBJ2-1; D unresolved. Trimming cost V 4 bases and J 4 bases, with 14 bases left between them. CDR3 length: 14 residues. Per germline, CDR1 GTSNPN and CDR2 SVGIG (reference sequence). CDR3 nucleotides: TGTGCCTGGAAAAATAGGGCCGAATACAATGAGCAGTTCTTC. It codes for CAWKNRAEYNEQFF.

This sequence joins TRBV6-5 and TRBJ1-2; D remains unclear. V lost 8 bases to trimming and J lost 6 bases, with 10 bases between them. The CDR3 is 11 amino acids. The germline V gene encodes CDR1 MNHEY and CDR2 SVGAGI. DNA for the CDR3: TGTGCCAGCGGGATTCTCGATGGCTACACCTTC. This gives the protein CASGILDGYTF.

This chain uses TRBV7-2 with TRBJ1-2; D is undetermined. The ends were cut back, 2 bases at V and 4 bases at J, with 14 bases in the middle. The CDR3 sequence is 15 residues long. CDR1 SGHTA and CDR2 FQGNSA come from the germline V gene. The CDR3 DNA follows: TGTGCCAGCAGCTTATCGAACCCCACTTCCTATGGCTACACCTTC. It specifies CASSLSNPTSYGYTF.

The rearrangement uses TRBV6-1 and TRBJ2-7; TRBD1 agrees at 8 bases. Trimming took 0 bases from V and 5 from J; bases not matched to a gene: 6. Germline V lookup: CDR1 MNHNS, CDR2 SASEGT. This CDR3 has 15 amino acids. The CDR3 here is CASSEALPGGDEQYF. The CDR3 region has the DNA TGTGCCAGCAGTGAAGCGCTTCCAGGGGGCGACGAGCAGTACTTC.

The rearrangement links TRBV19 to TRBJ1-5, with D unclear. The CDR3 runs to 13 residues. Germline CDR1 reads LNHDA; CDR2 reads SQIVND (reference sequence). V was pared by 7 bases and J by 0 bases, with 7 bases between. This CDR3 reads CASTYRSNQPQHF. DNA of the CDR3: TGTGCCAGTACCTATCGTAGCAATCAGCCCCAGCATTTT. The full variable domain, completed using reference TRBV19 and TRBJ1-5, is DGGITQSPKYLFRKEGQNVTLSCEQNLNHDAMYWYRQDPGQGLRLIYYSQIVNDFQKGDIAEGYSVSREKKESFPLTVTSAQKNPTAFYLCASTYRSNQPQHFGDGTRLSIL.

This chain connects TRBV7-9 to TRBJ2-1; TRBD2 matches at 8 bases. Germline trimming cut 7 bases from V and 6 bases from J; bases unmatched to any gene: 23. The V gene's germline CDR1 is SEHNR and CDR2 FQNEAQ (reference sequence). This CDR3 contains 19 residues. The chain's CDR3 is CASIRYFGSGTSAGNEQFF. DNA of the CDR3: TGTGCCAGCATCCGTTATTTTGGTAGCGGGACATCGGCGGGCAATGAGCAGTTCTTC.

The V call is TRBV7-9, the J call TRBJ2-2; 7 nucleotides match TRBD2. V gave up 2 bases and J gave up 2 bases; unmatched junction bases: 5. Germline V gene lookup returns CDR1 SEHNR and CDR2 FQNEAQ (reference sequence). This CDR3 has 16 residues. CDR3 DNA: TGTGCCAGCAGCTTATATCCTAGCGGAAACACCGGGGAGCTGTTTTTT. Translating it yields CASSLYPSGNTGELFF.

In its sample, this clone was seen once. This chain connects TRBV29-1 to TRBJ2-1; D is unresolved. This CDR3 region has 14 residues. The V end was cut by 3 bases, the J end by 2 bases, with 11 bases between. Per germline, CDR1 SQVTM and CDR2 ANQGSEA. CDR3 nucleotides: TGCAGCGTTGACGGGCGACGAGCCTACAATGAGCAGTTCTTC. Amino acids: CSVDGRRAYNEQFF.

The genes are TRBV28 and TRBJ1-3; D possibly corresponds to TRBD1 (5 bases). The CDR3 is 15 residues long. Between the trimmed V and J ends, which lost 6 bases and 0 bases, there was a span of 12 bases. The germline V gene has CDR1 MDHEN and CDR2 SYDVKM. In nucleotides, the CDR3 is TGTGCCAGCAGACCCTGGACAAGCTCTGGAAACACCATATATTTT. Its translation is CASRPWTSSGNTIYF.

This sequence joins TRBV4-2 and TRBJ2-2; TRBD1 matches 10 bases. V dropped 4 bases and J dropped 2; count of bases not matched to a gene: 4. Germline-derived CDR1 and CDR2 are LGHNA and YNFKEQ. This CDR3 is built from 16 residues. CDR3 bases: TGTGCCAGCAGCCGGGACAGGGGTACTAACACCGGGGAGCTGTTTTTT. Its translation: CASSRDRGTNTGELFF.

This clone is a singleton in its sample. The V and J genes are TRBV19 and TRBJ1-2, with D unclear. Germline values: CDR1 LNHDA, CDR2 SQIVND (reference sequence). Deletions cut 0 bases from V and 2 bases from J, with 10 bases between. This CDR3 comprises 15 residues. As DNA, the CDR3 is TGTGCCAGTAGTATAGATTTTACACGGAACTATGGCTACACCTTC. The encoded protein is CASSIDFTRNYGYTF.

The J gene is TRBJ1-4, the V gene TRBV18; TRBD1 matches 7 bases. The CDR3 is made up of 16 amino acids. V shed 3 bases and J 3 bases; nucleotides not matched to a gene: 7. Looked up from germline, CDR1 is KGHSH and CDR2 is LQKENI. The chain's CDR3 is CASSPAGTDPNEKLFF. The DNA for the CDR3 is TGTGCCAGCTCACCCGCCGGGACAGATCCTAATGAAAAACTGTTTTTT.

The gene calls are TRBV5-8 and TRBJ1-1, with TRBD1 as a possible D gene (5 bases). CDR3 length: 14 residues. Germline loops: CDR1 SGHTS, CDR2 YDEGEE. The germline V and J ends were trimmed by 5 bases and 0 bases, with 11 bases remaining between them. The CDR3 loop is CASRGLGVNTEAFF. DNA of the CDR3: TGTGCCAGCAGGGGCTTAGGGGTGAACACTGAAGCTTTCTTT.

The rearrangement links TRBV1 to TRBJ2-7; TRBD1, the table's D call, was not compared with the DNA. TRBV1 is tagged as a pseudogene. The CDR3 contains 14 residues. The CDR3 region is CTSSPPQGAGEQYF. The CDR3 DNA reads TGCACCAGCAGCCCCCCGCAGGGGGCAGGAGAGCAGTACTTC.

The chain employs TRBV29-1 and TRBJ2-1, with TRBD2 identical over 13 bases. Germline CDR1 SQVTM, CDR2 ANQGSEA. This CDR3 has 18 residues. V was clipped by 0 bases and J by 6 bases; unmatched bases: 11. The CDR3 loop is CSVEDRRLAGGFGNEQFF. In DNA, the CDR3 is TGCAGCGTTGAAGATCGAAGACTAGCGGGAGGTTTCGGCAATGAGCAGTTCTTC.

This chain uses TRBV6-1 with TRBJ2-7, with 10 bases matching TRBD1. Germline V gene data show CDR1 as MNHNS and CDR2 as SASEGT. The length of the CDR3 is 17 residues. V lost 4 bases and J lost 1; bases outside the gene matches: 10. CDR3 bases: TGTGCCAGCAGTGTGGGGACAGGGGCTGGGGGGTCCTACGAGCAGTACTTC. Its translation: CASSVGTGAGGSYEQYF.

This chain links TRBV7-6 with TRBJ2-3; 11 bases are shared with TRBD1. V dropped 1 base and J dropped 7; count of bases not matched to a gene: 13. The length of the CDR3 is 18 residues. Germline values: CDR1 SGHVS, CDR2 FNYEAQ. The CDR3 here is CASSLDPPGQGGGNTQYF. Written as DNA, the CDR3 is TGTGCCAGCAGCTTAGACCCCCCGGGACAGGGGGGAGGAAATACGCAGTATTTT.

In this sample, this clone turned up once. This chain connects TRBV28 to TRBJ1-2; D ambiguous. The CDR3 has 15 amino acids. Germline assignment: CDR1 MDHEN and CDR2 SYDVKM. Trimming left V 10 bases short and J 2 bases short, with 20 bases between. The CDR3 here is CAIGVGLGQNYGYTF. CDR3 nucleotides: TGTGCCATCGGAGTTGGACTCGGGCAGAACTATGGCTACACCTTC.

V gene TRBV5-5 combines with J gene TRBJ1-2; no clear D gene. CDR3 length: 17 amino acids. Trimming removed 5 bases at V and 3 bases at J, with 23 bases between. Germline V gene data show CDR1 as SGHKS and CDR2 as YYEKEE (reference sequence). The CDR3 coding sequence is TGTGCCAGCAGTCCCGCCGCGTTCGGAGCCGGGTACTATGGCTACACCTTC. This gives the protein CASSPAAFGAGYYGYTF.

This chain uses TRBV5-1 with TRBJ2-1, with 8 bases fitting TRBD2. The CDR3 has 12 residues. Germline CDR1 reads SGHRS; CDR2 reads YFSETQ. V shed 2 bases, J shed 13 bases, and the junction held 5 bases outside the gene matches. CDR3 coding DNA: TGCGCCAGCAGCTTCGCCCGGGAGGGTCAGTTCTTC. It yields the protein CASSFAREGQFF.

The chain couples TRBV5-1 to TRBJ2-7, with 7 bases fitting TRBD1. CDR1 and CDR2 (germline): SGHRS, YFSETQ. This CDR3 region has 14 residues. Trimming at V came to 4 bases and at J to 2 bases, leaving 6 bases not matched to a gene. The CDR3, as DNA: TGCGCCAGCAGCCGACCCGGGACAGCCTACGAGCAGTACTTC. This codes for CASSRPGTAYEQYF.

The rearrangement uses TRBV2 and TRBJ2-7; 14 nucleotides agree with TRBD2. V was clipped by 3 bases and J by 3 bases; unmatched bases: 4. The germline gives CDR1 SNHLY, CDR2 FYNNEI. This CDR3 is 16 amino acids long. CDR3 sequence: CASSETGTSGSYEQYF. CDR3 DNA: TGTGCCAGCAGTGAGACCGGGACTAGCGGGAGCTACGAGCAGTACTTC.

The genes are TRBV5-1 and TRBJ2-3; 11 bases are shared with TRBD2. CDR1 SGHRS and CDR2 YFSETQ come from the germline V gene. This CDR3 has 17 amino acids. The V gene end was trimmed by 1 base and the J gene end by 7 bases; junction bases not matched to a gene: 11. CDR3 residues: CASSLKDSGRAGNTQYF. CDR3 DNA: TGCGCCAGCAGCTTGAAGGATAGCGGGAGGGCGGGGAATACGCAGTATTTT.

The chain is built from TRBV7-9 and TRBJ1-2, with unresolved D. CDR1 SEHNR and CDR2 FQNEAQ come from the germline V gene (reference sequence). The CDR3 covers 17 residues. The V end was cut by 5 bases, the J end by 0 bases, with 19 bases between. DNA for the CDR3: TGTGCCAGCAGCCTTATTATCTCCCGGGGAGCTAACTATGGCTACACCTTC. It codes for CASSLIISRGANYGYTF.

The V call is TRBV7-9, the J call TRBJ1-2; no clear D. Per germline, CDR1 SEHNR and CDR2 FQNEAQ (reference sequence). V was trimmed by 5 bases and J by 1 base, leaving 8 bases between them. CDR3 length: 13 residues. The CDR3 nucleotides read TGTGCCAGCAGCCCAGACGGTAACTATGGCTACACCTTC. Its translation: CASSPDGNYGYTF. Combining the CDR3 with reference TRBV7-9 and TRBJ1-2 gives the whole variable domain DTGVSQNPRHKITKRGQNVTFRCDPISEHNRLYWYRQTLGQGPEFLTYFQNEAQLEKSRLLSDRFSAERPKGSFSTLEIQRTEQGDSAMYLCASSPDGNYGYTFGSGTRLTVV.

The chain is built from TRBV30 and TRBJ2-1, with 9 bases lining up with TRBD2. From germline, CDR1 is GTSNPN and CDR2 SVGIG (reference sequence). This CDR3 has 17 amino acids. V gave up 3 bases and J gave up 5 bases; unmatched junction bases: 14. CDR3 loop: CAWRDLGGRALDNEQFF. The CDR3 DNA reads TGTGCCTGGAGGGACCTAGGCGGGAGGGCCTTAGACAATGAGCAGTTCTTC.

The V gene is TRBV19, the J gene TRBJ2-2; unclear D gene. This CDR3 region has 14 residues. Trimming pared 2 bases from V and 6 bases from J, leaving 10 bases between. Germline CDR1 and CDR2: LNHDA and SQIVND (reference sequence). CDR3 in DNA: TGTGCCAGTAGTATACTCACGAGGTCCGGGGAGCTGTTTTTT. This encodes CASSILTRSGELFF. The complete variable domain, with remaining parts taken from reference TRBV19 and TRBJ2-2, reads DGGITQSPKYLFRKEGQNVTLSCEQNLNHDAMYWYRQDPGQGLRLIYYSQIVNDFQKGDIAEGYSVSREKKESFPLTVTSAQKNPTAFYLCASSILTRSGELFFGEGSRLTVL.